This passage covers 2 T cell receptor beta chains from one sample sequenced in a study of blood T cell repertoires in COVID-19. The repertoire was sequenced with immunoSEQ multiplex PCR; TCRdb's copy has only in-frame clones and lacks some. The repertoire consists of some 270,000 clones, with roughly 89% occurring once and the leading ten covering 4% to 5%. The sequenced sample consisted of peripheral blood. The receptors stem from a woman aged 40 to 55 who had recovered from COVID-19.

This clone was recorded a few times. The chain couples TRBV28 to TRBJ2-5; 7 nucleotides align to TRBD2. V shed 5 bases and J 5 bases; nucleotides not matched to a gene: 8. This CDR3 region has 14 residues. Looked up from germline, CDR1 is MDHEN and CDR2 is SYDVKM. This CDR3 reads CASSNQAGRETQYF. CDR3 coding DNA: TGTGCCAGCAGTAACCAAGCGGGACGGGAGACCCAGTACTTC.

The chain uses TRBV30 and TRBJ1-5; D uncertain. The CDR3 loop spans 15 amino acids. V was trimmed by 2 bases and J by 7 bases, leaving 18 bases between them. Germline CDR1 reads GTSNPN; CDR2 reads SVGIG (reference sequence). The CDR3 loop is CAWSPRTVAGQPQHF. The DNA of the CDR3 is TGTGCCTGGAGTCCCCGGACGGTAGCGGGGCAGCCCCAGCATTTT.